This T cell receptor beta chain derives from a study of blood T cell repertoires in COVID-19. Background on the study: Some COVID-19 samples were acute and others convalescent; all came from the United States, Italy and Spain. The cDNA or gDNA used as material had been derived from T cells, B-cell-depleted T cells, or PBMCs.

The CDR3 is made up of 16 amino acids. CDR1 SGHVS and CDR2 FQNEAQ come from the germline V gene. Losses at the gene ends were 5 bases for V and 2 bases for J; bases not matched to a gene: 6. Authors' methods: By means of reference gene primer amplification, nucleated cell counts were estimated. Using immunoSEQ multiplex PCR, the repertoire was profiled, and TCRdb retains in-frame clones only, with some absent. Clonal size and the V and J genes are those of that table, whereas D and trimming came from the DNA. The sample shows over 75,000 clones, approximately 78% of them seen only once. The genes are TRBV7-8 and TRBJ2-2; 9 bases match TRBD2. The material sequenced was peripheral blood. The TCR comes from an elderly woman with acute or convalescent COVID-19. The CDR3, as DNA: TGTGCCAGCAGCCAAGGACTAGCGAGAAACACCGGGGAGCTGTTTTTT. This sequence encodes CASSQGLARNTGELFF.